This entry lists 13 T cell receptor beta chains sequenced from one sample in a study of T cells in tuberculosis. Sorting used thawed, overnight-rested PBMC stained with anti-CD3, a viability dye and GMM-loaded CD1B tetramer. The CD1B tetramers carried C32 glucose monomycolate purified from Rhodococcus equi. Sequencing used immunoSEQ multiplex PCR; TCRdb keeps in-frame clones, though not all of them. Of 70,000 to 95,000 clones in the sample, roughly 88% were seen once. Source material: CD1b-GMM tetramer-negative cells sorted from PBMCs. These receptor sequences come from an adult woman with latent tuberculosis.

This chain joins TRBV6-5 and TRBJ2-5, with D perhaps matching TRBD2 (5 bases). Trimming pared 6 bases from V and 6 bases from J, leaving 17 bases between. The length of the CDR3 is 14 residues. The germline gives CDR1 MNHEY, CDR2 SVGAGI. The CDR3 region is CASSTELVRQTQYF. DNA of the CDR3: TGTGCCAGCAGCACCGAACTAGTGCGGCAGACCCAGTACTTC.

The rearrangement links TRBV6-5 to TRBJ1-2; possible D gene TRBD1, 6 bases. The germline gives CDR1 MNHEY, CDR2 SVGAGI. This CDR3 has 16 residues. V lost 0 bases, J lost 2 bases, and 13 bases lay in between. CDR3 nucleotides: TGTGCCAGCAGTTACTCGCCCGGGGGGGGCAACTATGGCTACACCTTC. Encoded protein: CASSYSPGGGNYGYTF.

CDR3 sequence reads: CASRPYNQPQHF. The CDR3 nucleotides read TGTGCCAGCAGGCCCTACAATCAGCCCCAGCATTTT. This chain links TRBV6-1 with TRBJ1-5; D gene unclear. CDR1 is MNHNS, CDR2 SASEGT, per germline. Trimming removed 6 bases from V and 3 bases from J, with 6 bases in between. CDR3 length: 12 residues.

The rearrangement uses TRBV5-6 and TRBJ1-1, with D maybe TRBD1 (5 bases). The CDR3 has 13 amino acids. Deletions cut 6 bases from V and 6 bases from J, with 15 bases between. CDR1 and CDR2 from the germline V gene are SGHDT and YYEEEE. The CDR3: CASNIRQRAEAFF. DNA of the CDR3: TGTGCCAGCAACATTAGACAGCGGGCTGAAGCTTTCTTT.

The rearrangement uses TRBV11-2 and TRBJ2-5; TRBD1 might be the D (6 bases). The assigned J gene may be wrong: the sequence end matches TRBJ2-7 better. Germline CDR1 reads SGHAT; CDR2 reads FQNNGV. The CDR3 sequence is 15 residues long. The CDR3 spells CASSLRRDTTYEQYF. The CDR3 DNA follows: TGTGCCAGCAGCTTACGCCGGGACACTACCTACGAGCAGTACTTC.

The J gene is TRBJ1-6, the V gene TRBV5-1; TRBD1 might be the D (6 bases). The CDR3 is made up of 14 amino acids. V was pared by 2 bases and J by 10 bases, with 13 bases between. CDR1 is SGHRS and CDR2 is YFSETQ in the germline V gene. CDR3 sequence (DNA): TGCGCCAGCAGCTTAATTGGGGGCAAATCACCCCTCCACTTT. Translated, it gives CASSLIGGKSPLHF. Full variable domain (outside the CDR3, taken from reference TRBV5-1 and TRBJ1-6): KAGVTQTPRYLIKTRGQQVTLSCSPISGHRSVSWYQQTPGQGLQFLFEYFSETQRNKGNFPGRFSGRQFSNSRSEMNVSTLELGDSALYLCASSLIGGKSPLHFGNGTRLTVT.

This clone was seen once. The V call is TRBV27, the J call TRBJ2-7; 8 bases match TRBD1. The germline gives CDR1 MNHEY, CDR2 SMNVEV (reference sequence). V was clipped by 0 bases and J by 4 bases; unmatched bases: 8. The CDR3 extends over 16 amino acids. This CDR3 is CASSLSIQGAIYEQYF. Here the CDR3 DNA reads TGTGCCAGCAGTTTATCGATCCAGGGGGCTATTTACGAGCAGTACTTC.

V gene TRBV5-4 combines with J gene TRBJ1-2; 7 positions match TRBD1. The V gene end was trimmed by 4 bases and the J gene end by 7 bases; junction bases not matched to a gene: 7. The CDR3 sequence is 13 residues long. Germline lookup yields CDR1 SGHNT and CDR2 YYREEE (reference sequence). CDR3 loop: CASSLRGESGYTF. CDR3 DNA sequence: TGTGCCAGCAGCCTCAGGGGGGAGAGTGGCTACACCTTC.

CDR3 bases: TGCGCCAGCAGCTTCACGGGTGGAGGAGCTGAAGCTTTCTTT. This gives the protein CASSFTGGGAEAFF. J is TRBJ1-1 and V is TRBV5-1; D not resolved. The CDR3 has 14 amino acids. V lost 2 bases to trimming and J lost 6 bases, with 14 bases between them. Germline loops: CDR1 SGHRS, CDR2 YFSETQ.

The CDR3 DNA follows: TGTGCCAGCAGTCGTCAGGGGGCTGGCGAGCAGTACGTC. This encodes CASSRQGAGEQYV. The gene calls are TRBV28 and TRBJ2-7, with 8 bases matching TRBD1. CDR1 MDHEN and CDR2 SYDVKM come from the germline V gene. This CDR3 contains 13 residues. Losses at the gene ends were 5 bases for V and 6 bases for J; bases not matched to a gene: 6.

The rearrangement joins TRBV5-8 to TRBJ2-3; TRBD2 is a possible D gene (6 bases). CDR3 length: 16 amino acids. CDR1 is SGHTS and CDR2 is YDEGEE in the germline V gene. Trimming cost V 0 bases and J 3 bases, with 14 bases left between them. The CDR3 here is CASSLAGAGRTDTQYF. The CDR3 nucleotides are TGTGCCAGCAGCTTGGCCGGTGCGGGGAGGACAGATACGCAGTATTTT.

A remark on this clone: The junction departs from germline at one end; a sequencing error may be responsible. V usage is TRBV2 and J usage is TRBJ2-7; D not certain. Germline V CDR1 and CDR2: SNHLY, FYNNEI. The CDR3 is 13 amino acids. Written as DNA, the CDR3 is TGTGCCAGCAGTGATGCAGACTCCTCCGAGCAGTACTTC. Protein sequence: CASSDADSSEQYF.

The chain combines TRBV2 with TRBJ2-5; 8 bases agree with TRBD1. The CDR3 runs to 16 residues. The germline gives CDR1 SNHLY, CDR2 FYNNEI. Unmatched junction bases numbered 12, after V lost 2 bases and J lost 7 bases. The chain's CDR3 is CASSESQGARVGTQYF. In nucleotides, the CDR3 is TGTGCCAGCAGTGAAAGCCAGGGGGCGCGGGTCGGGACCCAGTACTTC.